This TCR beta chain emerged from a study of CD8 T cells in ankylosing spondylitis. CDR3 size: 15 residues. Trimming cost V 4 bases and J 0 bases, with 14 bases left between them. Germline V CDR1 and CDR2: DFQATT, SNEGSKA (reference sequence). Quantitative barcoded 5'-RACE was used to prepare TCR beta libraries. Each CDR3 protein gets one entry after TCRdb re-called the 5' RACE reads with MiXCR. The sample includes about 540,000 distinct CDR3 sequences, about 13% of them seen just once. The study's findings and limits: Prior work had noted some motif variants in reactive arthritis blood and synovial fluid. Within ankylosing spondylitis blood, a TCR beta motif made up of under 10 highly homologous variants appeared to be characteristic.

A note on this clonotype: Its cognate antigen is unknown.

The chain recombines TRBV20-1 with TRBJ2-3; D is unclear. The TCR originated in a male donor with ankylosing spondylitis. Sequenced sample: blood, either unsorted or a sorted T cell fraction (not recorded which). The chain's CDR3 is CSANVGSSSTDTQYF. The CDR3 bases are TGCAGTGCTAATGTCGGCTCATCTAGCACAGATACGCAGTATTTT.